The subject of this entry is one T cell receptor beta chain. Its antigen is undetermined. The assay was immunoSEQ multiplex PCR, and TCRdb's table has in-frame clones only and misses some. This table holds more than 2 million clones, around 95% found once. Adult donors, all healthy and HIV-negative, had no recent acute infections or vaccinations. Adult Caucasians living in Nashville, Tennessee made up all of the donors. These data are taken from a study of shared clonotypes between healthy human individuals. Study context: Contributing individuals were a couple of females and a few males aged 18 to 49. Overall study results and limits: Inspection by rarefaction showed sorted-subset sequencing to be incomplete despite large depth.

Germline CDR1 and CDR2: MGHRA and YSYEKL. V lost 4 bases to trimming and J lost 10 bases; unmatched junction nucleotides: 13. CDR3 size: 17 residues. V gene TRBV4-1 combines with J gene TRBJ1-6; 10 bases match TRBD1. The clonotype originates from a man in his late teens or twenties in good health. Sequenced sample: naive CD4+ T cells sorted from blood. Specified subset: CD45RA+ positively selected. The CDR3 loop reads CASSLTGTGVYRSPLHF. The CDR3 DNA reads as TGCGCCAGCAGCCTCACCGGGACAGGGGTGTATAGGTCACCCCTCCACTTT.